The TCR beta chain described here comes from a study of shared clonotypes between healthy human individuals. At the level of the study: A donor's plate count was three for CD4 naive and three for CD4 memory; CD8 naive had two and CD8 memory one.

Generated by immunoSEQ multiplex PCR, the TCRdb table keeps only in-frame clones and is missing some. The repertoire holds about 2 million clones, with roughly 95% as singletons. Trimming removed 1 base from V and 2 bases from J, with 12 bases in between. CDR3 length: 15 amino acids. The germline CDR1 and CDR2 sequences are LGHNA and YSLEER. The V and J genes are TRBV4-3 and TRBJ2-7, with a weak D call TRBD1 (5 bases). Sequenced: naive CD4+ T cells sorted from blood. Stated subset: CD45RA+ positively selected. The sequence came from a man aged 18 to 29 in good health. Here the CDR3 DNA reads TGCGCCAGCAGCCAAGCCCCAGGGTCCCCCTACGAGCAGTACTTC. Encoded protein: CASSQAPGSPYEQYF.